The 8 T cell receptor beta chains listed next were all sequenced from one sample in a study of sequential checkpoint blockade in melanoma. The table came from immunoSEQ multiplex PCR; TCRdb's copy has only in-frame clones and leaves some out. The table lists about 32,000 clones, roughly 84% of them singletons. Treatment reported: randomized to nivolumab then ipilimumab (arm A) or the reverse (arm B). Sample: CD8+ T cells sorted from blood (inferred from file names), taken from a patient given nivolumab and ipilimumab in sequence. These receptors were obtained from a human donor with melanoma.

The rearrangement uses TRBV9 and TRBJ2-3, with D possibly being TRBD1 (6 bases). The CDR3 contains 15 residues. The V gene's germline CDR1 is SGDLS and CDR2 YYNGEE. V shed 2 bases and J shed 3 bases, with 13 bases lying between them. CDR3 residues: CASSVTPGQTDTQYF. The CDR3 nucleotides read TGTGCCAGCAGCGTTACTCCGGGACAAACAGATACGCAGTATTTT.

The rearrangement links TRBV5-5 to TRBJ2-1; tentative D call: TRBD1 (5 bases). V lost 7 bases to trimming and J lost 0 bases, with 5 bases between them. The CDR3 sequence is 12 residues long. Per the germline V gene, CDR1 is SGHKS and CDR2 is YYEKEE (reference sequence). DNA of the CDR3: TGTGCCAGCGACAGCTCCTACAATGAGCAGTTCTTC. It is translated as CASDSSYNEQFF.

The V and J genes are TRBV30 and TRBJ1-6, with 7 bases aligning to TRBD1. V lost 0 bases and J lost 9; bases outside the gene matches: 5. CDR3 size: 14 residues. Germline values: CDR1 GTSNPN, CDR2 SVGIG (reference sequence). The chain's CDR3 is CAWSVDREVSPLHF. In DNA, the CDR3 is TGTGCCTGGAGTGTCGACAGGGAAGTTTCACCCCTCCACTTT.

The chain links TRBV6-6 to TRBJ1-5; the match to TRBD1 covers 9 bases. The ends lost 7 bases at V and 7 bases at J; junction bases unmatched: 8. The CDR3 extends over 14 amino acids. Germline V CDR1 and CDR2: MNHNY, SVGAGI (reference sequence). The CDR3 spells CASTPGTGLQPQHF. CDR3 in DNA: TGTGCCAGCACTCCCGGGACAGGGCTCCAGCCCCAGCATTTT.

This clone was seen once. DNA for the CDR3: TGTGCTAGTGTCCTGGACAGGGCGGGTACCGGGGAGCTGTTTTTT. Its protein is CASVLDRAGTGELFF. The chain employs TRBV12-5 and TRBJ2-2; 8 bases are a match to TRBD1. Germline assignment: CDR1 LGHNT and CDR2 FRNRAP. This CDR3 has 15 residues. V lost 7 bases, J lost 5 bases, and 9 bases stayed unmatched.

This clone was detected once. J is TRBJ2-5 and V is TRBV27; 9 bases align to TRBD2. TRBJ2-7 explains the end of the DNA better; the J call may be wrong. The CDR3 has 14 residues. Germline-derived CDR1 and CDR2 are MNHEY and SMNVEV (reference sequence). The CDR3 DNA reads as TGTGCCAGCAGTTTGCGGGGGGGGCCCTACGAGCAGTACTTC. Translation gives CASSLRGGPYEQYF.

V is TRBV29-1 and J is TRBJ1-4, with D possibly being TRBD1 (5 bases). Between the trimmed V and J ends, which lost 8 bases and 0 bases, there was a span of 13 bases. Germline V gives CDR1 SQVTM, CDR2 ANQGSEA. This CDR3 is built from 14 residues. CDR3 DNA sequence: TGCAGCACGGATAGGGACTCAACTAATGAAAAACTGTTTTTT. Residues: CSTDRDSTNEKLFF.

This clone was seen only a few times. This chain connects TRBV14 to TRBJ2-1; 8 bases fit TRBD1. V shed 4 bases and J 7 bases; nucleotides not matched to a gene: 12. CDR1 and CDR2 from the germline V gene are SGHDN and FVKESK. This CDR3 is built from 16 residues. The CDR3 here is CASSLLWTGSENEQFF. For the CDR3, the DNA is TGTGCCAGCAGCCTCCTCTGGACAGGGAGTGAGAATGAGCAGTTCTTC. The full variable domain, in which reference TRBV14 and TRBJ2-1 provide the parts outside the CDR3, is EAGVTQFPSHSVIEKGQTVTLRCDPISGHDNLYWYRRVMGKEIKFLLHFVKESKQDESGMPNNRFLAERTGGTYSTLKVQPAELEDSGVYFCASSLLWTGSENEQFFGPGTRLTVL.